These T cell receptor beta chains were read from a single sample in a study of PD-1 blockade in classical Hodgkin lymphoma. Profiling relied on immunoSEQ multiplex PCR, and the TCRdb table lists in-frame clones only, not all of them. The sample carries under 130,000 clones, around 90% recorded once. The material was peripheral blood mononuclear cells (PBMCs), obtained before the fourth cycle of nivolumab. Source of these receptors: a human donor with classical Hodgkin lymphoma. Both conserved end residues are part of each CDR3. The D gene is left open where the match is weak. Not all rows give a size; the values are once, few, many and, for expanded clones, a class.

TRBJ1-1	15	TRBD1	-	TRBV28	TGTGCCAGCAGCACGACCAGGGGGCTGTCCACTGAAGCTTTCTTT	CASSTTRGLSTEAFF
TRBJ2-1	14	-	-	TRBV28	TGTGCCAGCAGTTTATTAGCGTCCTACAATGAGCAGTTCTTC	CASSLLASYNEQFF
TRBJ1-1	17	TRBD1	-	TRBV5-1	TGCGCCAGCAGCCCTCGCGGGACAGGGGGCGTCGGCACTGAAGCTTTCTTT	CASSPRGTGGVGTEAFF
TRBJ1-1	14	TRBD1	-	TRBV2	TGTGCCAGCAGTCCCACAGGGGGCGCATTTGAAGCTTTCTTT	CASSPTGGAFEAFF
TRBJ1-1	14	TRBD1	-	TRBV29-1	TGCAGCGGATGGACAGGGTGGGTGAACACTGAAGCTTTCTTT	CSGWTGWVNTEAFF
TRBJ1-5	15	-	-	TRBV15	TGTGCCACCAGCAGAGATGATAGGGGGAATCAGCCCCAGCATTTT	CATSRDDRGNQPQHF
TRBJ2-7	12	-	few	TRBV29-1	TGCAGCGTTGGACAAAGCGGCTACGAGCAGTACTTC	CSVGQSGYEQYF
TRBJ1-1	15	-	-	TRBV11-2	TGTGCCAGCAGCTCCATAAAGGGGTTGAGAACTGAAGCTTTCTTT	CASSSIKGLRTEAFF
TRBJ1-1	18	-	-	TRBV4-1	TGCGCCAGCAGCCAAGCTAACATGGGGTTTGTGCGGAACACTGAAGCTTTCTTT	CASSQANMGFVRNTEAFF
TRBJ2-1	13	-	-	TRBV5-8	TGTGCCAGCAGCCTCGCCCCTTACAATGAGCAGTTCTTC	CASSLAPYNEQFF
TRBJ1-5	16	-	-	TRBV18	TGTGCCAGCTCACCACCCGGGTCTTCCCCAGGGCAGCCCCAGCATTTT	CASSPPGSSPGQPQHF
TRBJ1-1	19	TRBD1	-	TRBV19	TGTGCCAGTAGAACTACGGGAAGGGACAGGGCTATCATGAACACTGAAGCTTTCTTT	CASRTTGRDRAIMNTEAFF
TRBJ2-7	15	-	once	TRBV27	TGTGCCAGCAGTCCAGGGACGGACCCGTTCTACGAGCAGTACTTC	CASSPGTDPFYEQYF
TRBJ2-2	13	-	-	TRBV30	TGTGCCTGGGATACCTTGAACACCGGGGAGCTGTTTTTT	CAWDTLNTGELFF
TRBJ2-5	15	TRBD2	-	TRBV5-8	TGTGCCAGCAGCTTTTCTAGCGGGAGAGAAGAGACCCAGTACTTC	CASSFSSGREETQYF
TRBJ2-2	15	-	-	TRBV11-3	TGTGCCAGCAGCTTGTCGGATACGAACACCGGGGAGCTGTTTTTT	CASSLSDTNTGELFF
TRBJ1-4	14	-	-	TRBV2	TGTGCCAGCAGTGCTGTAGGGACTAATGAAAAACTGTTTTTT	CASSAVGTNEKLFF
TRBJ2-7	15	-	-	TRBV2	TGTGCCAGCAGTGGAGGGTTCGGGGAAGACTACGAGCAGTACTTC	CASSGGFGEDYEQYF
TRBJ2-3	14	-	once	TRBV4-1	TGCGCCAGCACCGCTACCGGGGAGCAGGATACGCAGTATTTT	CASTATGEQDTQYF
TRBJ2-5	12	TRBD1	-	TRBV29-1	TGCAGCGTTACACAGGGGCGGGAGACCCAGTACTTC	CSVTQGRETQYF
TRBJ2-3	14	-	-	TRBV18	TGTGCCAGCTCCTTGGGGGCCGGCACAGATACGCAGTATTTT	CASSLGAGTDTQYF
TRBJ1-2	12	-	few	TRBV28	TGTGCCAGCAGACCCACCACAGATGGCTACACCTTC	CASRPTTDGYTF
TRBJ2-3	13	-	-	TRBV7-9	TGTGCCAGCAACCTCGCTGGCACAGATACGCAGTATTTT	CASNLAGTDTQYF
TRBJ1-2	12	-	-	TRBV30	TGTGCCTGGAGTGCTGGGTCGAGTGGCTACACCTTC	CAWSAGSSGYTF
TRBJ2-3	14	TRBD2	-	TRBV28	TGTGCCAGCAGGATTGGCGGGAGCGAAGATACGCAGTATTTT	CASRIGGSEDTQYF
TRBJ2-7	19	TRBD2	-	TRBV19	TGTGCCAGTAGTCCGGACGGTTGGACTAGCGGGAGGGCCGCCTACGAGCAGTACTTC	CASSPDGWTSGRAAYEQYF
TRBJ1-2	13	-	-	TRBV5-1	TGCGCCAGCAGCTTGGACCCGTCCTATGGCTACACCTTC	CASSLDPSYGYTF
TRBJ2-7	14	TRBD1	-	TRBV7-9	TGTGCCAGCAGCCCCTGGGACAGTTCCTACGAGCAGTACTTC	CASSPWDSSYEQYF